This TCR beta chain was recorded in a study of T-cell reconstitution after alpha-beta-depleted transplantation in children. The CDR3 loop spans 16 amino acids. Per germline, CDR1 MNHNS and CDR2 SASEGT. V dropped 3 bases and J dropped 0 bases, with 12 bases sitting between them. Regarding this clonotype: Its target is unknown.

As it was prepared, the TCRbeta library received unique molecular identifiers. MiXCR, run by TCRdb on the PCR reads, gives a single entry per CDR3 protein. The sample includes about 310,000 distinct CDR3 sequences, 20% to 30% of them seen just once. Study results and limitations: As was reported, about two months after transplant, alpha-beta T cells came from several hundred expanded graft clones. Counts and diversity of T cells one year after transplant came mostly from newly produced T cells.

This clonotype originated in a male patient between 10 and 17 years old who had a stem cell transplant for acute lymphoblastic leukemia, so the T cells may come from the graft donor. The specimen comprised PBMCs, mostly from graft donor cells, sampled 180 days after TCRalphabeta/CD19-depleted stem cell transplant. The chain links TRBV6-1 to TRBJ2-4, with D unresolved. This CDR3 reads CASSDWVKSAKNIQYF. In DNA form, the CDR3 reads TGTGCCAGCAGTGATTGGGTCAAATCAGCCAAAAACATTCAGTACTTC.